The 16 T cell receptor beta chains listed next were all sequenced from one sample in a study of beta chain features in type 1 diabetes. The study reverse transcribed the entire isolated RNA, so it sequenced expressed TCRB transcripts. Sequencing used immunoSEQ multiplex PCR; TCRdb keeps in-frame clones, though not all of them. This table has about 200,000 clones, approximately 11% appearing once. The sample consisted of central memory CD4+ T cells from blood. The receptors originated from a man between 18 and 29 years old in good health.

This clone was picked up a small number of times. The same CDR3 also results from other DNA sequences found in this sample. The chain uses TRBV6-1 and TRBJ2-7; the D is unclear. The CDR3 has 10 residues. Germline values: CDR1 MNHNS, CDR2 SASEGT. The V and J ends lost 6 bases and 3 bases respectively, with 3 bases between them. The CDR3 here is CASSFYEQYF. CDR3 coding DNA: TGTGCCAGCAGCTTCTACGAGCAGTACTTC.

This clone was counted only a few times. The chain uses TRBV19 and TRBJ2-1, with TRBD2 matching over 12 bases. Germline trimming cut 5 bases from V and 9 bases from J; bases unmatched to any gene: 8. The CDR3 extends over 15 amino acids. Germline CDR1 reads LNHDA; CDR2 reads SQIVND (reference sequence). The CDR3: CASSALAGGLGEQFF. The CDR3 coding sequence is TGTGCCAGTAGTGCACTAGCGGGAGGACTTGGTGAGCAGTTCTTC.

V usage is TRBV11-2 and J usage is TRBJ2-7; D uncertain. CDR1 and CDR2 from the germline V gene are SGHAT and FQNNGV. The CDR3 has 15 residues. Trimming removed 0 bases from V and 10 bases from J, with 19 bases in between. The CDR3 loop is CASSLESISTTLQYF. The CDR3 DNA follows: TGTGCCAGCAGCTTAGAAAGCATTTCGACAACACTTCAGTACTTC.

This CDR3 is CAWSVRLAGQFF. The CDR3 DNA is TGTGCCTGGAGTGTACGACTAGCTGGGCAGTTCTTC. The chain links TRBV30 to TRBJ2-1; the match to TRBD2 covers 7 bases. Germline-derived CDR1 and CDR2 are GTSNPN and SVGIG (reference sequence). Germline trimming cut 0 bases from V and 12 bases from J; bases unmatched to any gene: 5. The CDR3 contains 12 residues.

The chain joins TRBV5-1 to TRBJ2-4, with a possible D match to TRBD1 (6 bases). This CDR3 region has 16 residues. Trimming shortened V by 4 bases and J by 15 bases, and 29 bases separated the two germline ends. CDR1 is SGHRS, CDR2 YFSETQ, per germline. CDR3 region: CASSPDPGTTKTGWYF. In DNA, the CDR3 is TGCGCCAGCAGCCCAGATCCCGGGACAACAAAAACGGGGTGGTACTTC. The full variable domain, in which reference TRBV5-1 and TRBJ2-4 provide the parts outside the CDR3, is KAGVTQTPRYLIKTRGQQVTLSCSPISGHRSVSWYQQTPGQGLQFLFEYFSETQRNKGNFPGRFSGRQFSNSRSEMNVSTLELGDSALYLCASSPDPGTTKTGWYFGAGTRLSVL.

The CDR3 here is CASGSGQGLQPQHF. The CDR3 DNA sequence: TGTGCTAGTGGTTCCGGACAGGGGCTTCAGCCCCAGCATTTT. The chain joins TRBV12-5 to TRBJ1-5; 9 bases fit TRBD1. The V segment lost 4 bases and the J segment 6 bases; nucleotides outside the gene matches: 4. Germline V lookup: CDR1 LGHNT, CDR2 FRNRAP. This CDR3 contains 14 residues.

A few counts support this clone. The chain employs TRBV9 and TRBJ2-7; the match to TRBD2 covers 9 bases. Losses at the gene ends were 0 bases for V and 6 bases for J; bases not matched to a gene: 13. CDR3 length: 17 amino acids. CDR1 and CDR2 from the germline V gene are SGDLS and YYNGEE. The CDR3 DNA sequence: TGTGCCAGCAGCGTAGAAGGCGGGAGGGCCTCTTTGTCCGAGCAGTACTTC. It encodes CASSVEGGRASLSEQYF.

This clone was found a few times. This chain connects TRBV15 to TRBJ1-2; D is unresolved. V was clipped by 0 bases and J by 4 bases, with 3 bases between them. In germline, CDR1 is LNHNV, CDR2 YYDKDF (reference sequence). This CDR3 region has 12 residues. The CDR3 loop reads CATSRDGYGYTF. DNA for the CDR3: TGTGCCACCAGCAGAGACGGCTATGGCTACACCTTC. Using reference TRBV15 and TRBJ1-2 for the parts outside the CDR3, the full variable domain is DAMVIQNPRYQVTQFGKPVTLSCSQTLNHNVMYWYQQKSSQAPKLLFHYYDKDFNNEADTPDNFQSRRPNTSFCFLDIRSPGLGDTAMYLCATSRDGYGYTFGSGTRLTVV.

This clone showed up just a few times. The chain has TRBV30 and TRBJ2-2; 10 nucleotides match TRBD1. The ends lost 2 bases at V and 6 bases at J; junction bases unmatched: 6. There are 15 residues in the CDR3. Germline loops: CDR1 GTSNPN, CDR2 SVGIG (reference sequence). Here the CDR3 DNA reads TGTGCCTGGAGTTCAGGACAGGGGGATGCCGGGGAGCTGTTTTTT. Amino acid sequence: CAWSSGQGDAGELFF.

The V and J genes are TRBV11-2 and TRBJ2-3; TRBD2 matches at 12 bases. V gave up 4 bases and J gave up 6 bases; unmatched junction bases: 8. The CDR3 consists of 16 residues. The germline CDR1 and CDR2 sequences are SGHAT and FQNNGV. The CDR3 DNA follows: TGTGCCAGCAGCTCACGGACTAGCGGGGACTCGGATACGCAGTATTTT. Amino acid sequence: CASSSRTSGDSDTQYF.

This clone was detected only a few times. The chain couples TRBV7-9 to TRBJ2-3, with 9 positions matching TRBD2. The CDR3 runs to 15 residues. From germline, CDR1 is SEHNR and CDR2 FQNEAQ (reference sequence). V shed 5 bases, J shed 0 bases, and the junction held 3 bases outside the gene matches. This chain's CDR3 is CASSRREGSTDTQYF. In DNA, the CDR3 is TGTGCCAGCAGCCGGCGGGAGGGTAGCACAGATACGCAGTATTTT.

This chain connects TRBV29-1 to TRBJ2-7; 7 bases are shared with TRBD2. V shed 6 bases and J 7 bases; nucleotides not matched to a gene: 18. Germline CDR1 is SQVTM and CDR2 is ANQGSEA. This CDR3 region has 15 residues. CDR3 amino acids: CSVFMAAGDPTEQYF. The CDR3 region has the DNA TGCAGCGTGTTTATGGCGGCGGGAGACCCTACAGAGCAGTACTTC.

The chain links TRBV19 to TRBJ1-1, with D perhaps TRBD1 (5 bases). Germline CDR1 and CDR2: LNHDA and SQIVND (reference sequence). The CDR3 runs 14 residues. The V and J ends lost 2 bases and 5 bases respectively, with 12 bases between them. CDR3 loop: CASSIRGARTEAFF. CDR3 in DNA: TGTGCCAGTAGTATAAGGGGCGCGAGGACTGAAGCTTTCTTT.

In its sample, this clone was seen a few times. V and J are TRBV21-1 and TRBJ2-7; TRBD2 is taken as the D call from the table, unchecked against the DNA. TRBV21-1 is labeled a pseudogene. The CDR3 contains 15 residues. The CDR3 DNA sequence: TGTGCCAGCAGCAAGGAGCGGGATTTCCCCTACGAGCAGTACTTC. The encoded protein is CASSKERDFPYEQYF.

This chain uses TRBV30 with TRBJ1-2, with 7 positions matching TRBD1. With V trimmed by 7 bases and J by 6 bases, 11 bases remained unmatched. Germline-derived CDR1 and CDR2 are GTSNPN and SVGIG (reference sequence). The CDR3 is made up of 13 amino acids. The CDR3 DNA reads TGTGCCTCCAGAATTTTACAGGGGCATGGCTACACCTTC. Its protein product is CASRILQGHGYTF.

J is TRBJ2-7 and V is TRBV6-5, with TRBD1 matching over 7 bases. Unmatched junction bases numbered 6, after V lost 4 bases and J lost 6 bases. This CDR3 comprises 13 residues. Germline V gene sequence: CDR1 MNHEY, CDR2 SVGAGI. CDR3 amino acids: CASSSGTAREQYF. CDR3 nucleotide sequence: TGTGCCAGCAGTTCCGGGACAGCGCGCGAGCAGTACTTC.